Below, 21 T cell receptor beta chains from the same sample are listed, as sequenced in a study of CD8 T cells in ankylosing spondylitis. Study results and caveats: Blood of patients with ankylosing spondylitis appeared to be characterized by a TCR beta motif of eight highly homologous variants.

TCRdb re-called the 5' RACE reads with MiXCR, one entry per CDR3 protein. The table lists 750,000 to 850,000 distinct CDR3 sequences, 10% to 15% of them singletons. Their cognate antigens are unknown. The sequenced sample consisted of blood, either unsorted or a sorted T cell fraction (not recorded which). The receptors were sampled from a male donor with ankylosing spondylitis.

This clonotype was seen a few times. This chain links TRBV12-3 or TRBV12-4 with TRBJ2-1; TRBD1 might be the D (5 bases). This CDR3 spans 13 amino acids. Between the trimmed V and J ends, which lost 5 bases and 8 bases, there was a span of 13 bases. The CDR3 reads CASSLGAEDEQFF. The CDR3 DNA reads as TGTGCCAGCAGTCTTGGGGCCGAAGATGAGCAGTTCTTC.

V usage is TRBV18 and J usage is TRBJ1-5; no clear D. The CDR3 length is 14 residues. V lost 3 bases, J lost 7 bases, and 13 bases lay in between. Germline loops: CDR1 KGHSH, CDR2 LQKENI. The DNA for the CDR3 is TGTGCCAGCTCACCCACGAGGGCAGGACAGCCCCAGCATTTT. Protein sequence: CASSPTRAGQPQHF.

This clonotype was recorded a few times. A much larger clone differs from this one at a single base, so this may be a read error. J is TRBJ2-1 and V is TRBV5-1; tentative D call: TRBD1 (6 bases). The CDR3 totals 15 residues. Per the germline V gene, CDR1 is SGHRS and CDR2 is YFSETQ. Trimming left V 7 bases short and J 0 bases short, with 14 bases between. The CDR3 DNA reads as TGCGCCAGCGGCTGGACGGACAGCTCCTACAATGAGCAGTTCTTC. Its translation is CASGWTDSSYNEQFF. The variable domain in full, with the rest retrieved from reference TRBV5-1 and TRBJ2-1, is KAGVTQTPRYLIKTRGQQVTLSCSPISGHRSVSWYQQTPGQGLQFLFEYFSETQRNKGNFPGRFSGRQFSNSRSEMNVSTLELGDSALYLCASGWTDSSYNEQFFGPGTRLTVL.

This chain links TRBV20-1 with TRBJ2-1; weak D call: TRBD1 (5 bases). The CDR3 totals 15 residues. Per germline, CDR1 DFQATT and CDR2 SNEGSKA (reference sequence). V lost 5 bases and J 4 bases, leaving 18 bases between the germline ends. The CDR3 reads CSAGALDRGYNEQFF. The CDR3 bases are TGCAGTGCTGGGGCCTTAGATCGAGGATACAATGAGCAGTTCTTC.

V and J are TRBV7-2 and TRBJ1-3, with D unclear. The germline V gene encodes CDR1 SGHTA and CDR2 FQGNSA. This CDR3 region has 12 residues. Between the trimmed V and J ends, which lost 3 bases and 9 bases, there was a span of 9 bases. CDR3 sequence: CASSFVRTTIYF. CDR3 DNA sequence: TGTGCCAGCAGCTTTGTTCGCACCACCATATATTTT.

This clonotype has a count of ten or more. V is TRBV20-1 and J is TRBJ2-7, with TRBD2 matching 8 bases. J gave up 1 base and V 0 bases, and 8 bases lay outside the gene matches. CDR3 size: 16 residues. CDR1 and CDR2 from the germline V gene are DFQATT and SNEGSKA (reference sequence). CDR3 DNA sequence: TGCAGTGCTAGAGAAAGGGCGGGAGGCGGGTCCTACGAGCAGTACTTC. It yields the protein CSARERAGGGSYEQYF.

This clonotype was seen a few times. The chain has TRBV10-3 and TRBJ2-7; D ambiguous. From germline, CDR1 is ENHRY and CDR2 SYGVKD. V gave up 2 bases and J gave up 3 bases, with 14 bases separating them. The CDR3 covers 15 residues. The CDR3, as DNA: TGTGCCATCAGTGAGGGACCTGCCCCGGGCTACGAGCAGTACTTC. Protein sequence: CAISEGPAPGYEQYF.

The CDR3 is CASSPGSRNTEAFF. The CDR3, as DNA: TGTGCCAGCTCACCGGGGTCACGGAACACTGAAGCTTTCTTT. The rearrangement links TRBV18 to TRBJ1-1; no reliable D call. Germline V gene lookup returns CDR1 KGHSH and CDR2 LQKENI. The CDR3 sequence is 14 residues long. V lost 3 bases and J lost 1, with 9 bases in between.

This clonotype was seen only a few times. This chain links TRBV4-1 with TRBJ1-6; TRBD1 might be the D (5 bases). CDR1 and CDR2 from the germline V gene are MGHRA and YSYEKL. The length of the CDR3 is 14 residues. Between the trimmed V and J ends, which lost 1 base and 9 bases, there was a span of 10 bases. The CDR3 loop is CASSQAIGTSPLHF. The CDR3, as DNA: TGCGCCAGCAGCCAAGCAATAGGGACTTCACCCCTCCACTTT.

This clonotype came up a few times. V usage is TRBV5-5 and J usage is TRBJ2-3, with TRBD2 identical over 10 bases. Germline CDR1 is SGHKS and CDR2 is YYEKEE (reference sequence). The CDR3 totals 16 residues. The V gene end was trimmed by 0 bases and the J gene end by 2 bases; junction bases not matched to a gene: 3. The CDR3 nucleotides read TGTGCCAGCAGCTTGGGGACTAGCGGCTTCACAGATACGCAGTATTTT. This translates into CASSLGTSGFTDTQYF.

This clonotype was seen many times. The chain carries TRBV12-3 or TRBV12-4 and TRBJ2-7; D might be TRBD2 (5 bases). The CDR3 totals 14 residues. Trimming removed 2 bases at V and 3 bases at J, with 11 bases between. The CDR3 bases are TGTGCCAGCAGTTTAAGAGGGTTCAACTACGAGCAGTACTTC. Its translation is CASSLRGFNYEQYF.

This clonotype was counted ten times or more. The V call is TRBV7-9, the J call TRBJ1-6; D gene unclear. Trimming took 6 bases from V and 0 from J, leaving 15 bases between them. The CDR3 consists of 17 residues. CDR1 is SEHNR, CDR2 FQNEAQ, per germline (reference sequence). In DNA form, the CDR3 reads TGTGCCAGCAGATCGGGCCTTGGGAGCTCCTATAATTCACCCCTCCACTTT. This sequence encodes CASRSGLGSSYNSPLHF.

The sample holds many counts of this clonotype. The chain employs TRBV20-1 and TRBJ2-4, with D perhaps TRBD1 (6 bases). The V gene's germline CDR1 is DFQATT and CDR2 SNEGSKA (reference sequence). The CDR3 sequence is 14 residues long. V was cut by 6 bases and J by 4 bases, with 16 bases left in between. As DNA, the CDR3 is TGCAGTGCCGACGTAGGGGGATCGAAAAACATTCAGTACTTC. It encodes CSADVGGSKNIQYF.

V and J are TRBV4-1 and TRBJ2-3, with D possibly matching TRBD2 (5 bases). Trimming took 1 base from V and 0 from J, leaving 11 bases between them. Germline CDR1 reads MGHRA; CDR2 reads YSYEKL. This CDR3 is 16 amino acids long. The CDR3 region has the DNA TGCGCCAGCAGCCAAGGACGGACTCCTAGCACAGATACGCAGTATTTT. Translation: CASSQGRTPSTDTQYF.

This clonotype was observed a handful of times. The V and J genes are TRBV5-6 and TRBJ2-5; 7 bases match TRBD2. Trimming took 8 bases from V and 4 from J; bases not matched to a gene: 8. There are 13 residues in the CDR3. Looked up from germline, CDR1 is SGHDT and CDR2 is YYEEEE. The CDR3 here is CASGGRARETQYF. Written as DNA, the CDR3 is TGTGCCAGTGGGGGGAGGGCCCGAGAGACCCAGTACTTC.

The chain combines TRBV6-5 with TRBJ1-4; 12 nucleotides agree with TRBD1. The germline V gene has CDR1 MNHEY and CDR2 SVGAGI. J gave up 7 bases and V 6 bases, and 12 bases lay outside the gene matches. This CDR3 has 17 residues. CDR3 amino acids: CASSSRDRGQMSEKLFF. The CDR3 DNA reads as TGTGCCAGCAGCTCTCGGGACAGGGGGCAGATGAGTGAAAAACTGTTTTTT.

The chain links TRBV5-1 to TRBJ2-2, with 13 nucleotides matching TRBD2. V shed 4 bases, J shed 7 bases, and the junction held 10 bases outside the gene matches. The CDR3 covers 17 residues. CDR1 is SGHRS, CDR2 YFSETQ, per germline. CDR3 protein: CASSRTSGSPRSGELFF. The CDR3 region has the DNA TGCGCCAGCAGCCGGACTAGCGGGAGTCCAAGGAGCGGGGAGCTGTTTTTT.

The V and J genes are TRBV7-2 and TRBJ2-3; TRBD1 is a possible D gene (7 bases). The CDR3 runs to 14 residues. The germline V gene encodes CDR1 SGHTA and CDR2 FQGNSA. V lost 8 bases, J lost 3 bases, and 15 bases lay in between. Here the CDR3 DNA reads TGTGCCAGCGGATACAGGGGAGGAACAGATACGCAGTATTTT. Translating it yields CASGYRGGTDTQYF.

This clonotype was observed at least ten times. The V call is TRBV5-1, the J call TRBJ2-6; 8 nucleotides agree with TRBD1. The J segment lost 1 base and the V segment lost 0 bases, leaving 0 bases of the junction unmatched. There are 16 residues in the CDR3. Per germline, CDR1 SGHRS and CDR2 YFSETQ. The DNA for the CDR3 is TGCGCCAGCAGCTTGGGACAGGGGTCTGGGGCCAACGTCCTGACTTTC. Its protein product is CASSLGQGSGANVLTF. Drawing the rest from reference TRBV5-1 and TRBJ2-6, the complete variable domain is KAGVTQTPRYLIKTRGQQVTLSCSPISGHRSVSWYQQTPGQGLQFLFEYFSETQRNKGNFPGRFSGRQFSNSRSEMNVSTLELGDSALYLCASSLGQGSGANVLTFGAGSRLTVL.

The CDR3 region has the DNA TGTGCCAGCAGCCACCTAGCGGGGGGGCGGACCGGGGAGCTGTTTTTT. This sequence encodes CASSHLAGGRTGELFF. The V gene is TRBV7-8, the J gene TRBJ2-2, with 12 bases lining up with TRBD2. The ends lost 5 bases at V and 5 bases at J; junction bases unmatched: 6. The germline gives CDR1 SGHVS, CDR2 FQNEAQ. The CDR3 runs to 16 residues.

This chain uses TRBV7-8 with TRBJ2-2; D gene ambiguous. Germline values: CDR1 SGHVS, CDR2 FQNEAQ. Trimming removed 1 base from V and 2 bases from J, with 14 bases in between. The CDR3 contains 17 residues. The DNA of the CDR3 is TGTGCCAGCAGCTTAGGAGGTGGGGTTCCTAACACCGGGGAGCTGTTTTTT. Protein sequence: CASSLGGGVPNTGELFF. The whole variable domain, remainder taken from reference TRBV7-8 and TRBJ2-2, is GAGVSQSPRYKVAKRGQDVALRCDPISGHVSLFWYQQALGQGPEFLTYFQNEAQLDKSGLPSDRFFAERPEGSVSTLKIQRTQQEDSAVYLCASSLGGGVPNTGELFFGEGSRLTVL.